This is a list of T cell receptor beta chains from one sample in a study of blood T cell repertoires in COVID-19. TCRdb's table, derived via immunoSEQ multiplex PCR, lists solely in-frame clones and lacks some. The data show 240,000 or so clones, 85% to 90% seen once. The sequenced sample consisted of peripheral blood. All receptors derive from a man aged 60 to 69 with acute or convalescent COVID-19. CDR3s include the opening cysteine and the closing phenylalanine or tryptophan. A D gene is named only where the DNA matches it firmly. Rows give clone size only sometimes, using once, few, many, or a class for an expanded clone.

v_gene: TRBV6-4; abundance: .; d_gene: TRBD1; j_gene: TRBJ2-7; CDR3nt: TGTGCCAGCAGCAGGGGGCAATGCGAGCAGTACTTC; CDR3aa: CASSRGQCEQYF
v_gene: TRBV11-3; abundance: .; d_gene: .; j_gene: TRBJ1-4; CDR3nt: TGTGCCAGCAGCAAAACGGGATCAGGGAGGGGAGAAAAACTGTTTTTT; CDR3aa: CASSKTGSGRGEKLFF
v_gene: TRBV6-2/TRBV6-3; abundance: many; d_gene: TRBD1; j_gene: TRBJ2-6; CDR3nt: TGTGCCAGCAGTTCTCAGGGGGCGGATGGGGCCAACGTCCTGACTTTC; CDR3aa: CASSSQGADGANVLTF
v_gene: TRBV12-3/TRBV12-4; abundance: .; d_gene: TRBD1; j_gene: TRBJ2-7; CDR3nt: TGTGCCAGCAGTAAGACAGGGGGCTACGAGCAGTACTTC; CDR3aa: CASSKTGGYEQYF
v_gene: TRBV6-2/TRBV6-3; abundance: few; d_gene: .; j_gene: TRBJ1-2; CDR3nt: TGTGCCAGCAGTTCTCGCCCAGAGCGGCTATATGGCTACACCTTC; CDR3aa: CASSSRPERLYGYTF
v_gene: TRBV18; abundance: once; d_gene: .; j_gene: TRBJ1-2; CDR3nt: TGTGCCAGCGCAAGCGGGAACTCTAACTATGGCTACACCTTC; CDR3aa: CASASGNSNYGYTF
v_gene: TRBV19; abundance: .; d_gene: TRBD1; j_gene: TRBJ2-1; CDR3nt: TGTGCCAGTAGTACCCAGGGACAGGGGCCTAATGAGCAGTTCTTC; CDR3aa: CASSTQGQGPNEQFF
v_gene: TRBV5-6; abundance: once; d_gene: TRBD1; j_gene: TRBJ2-7; CDR3nt: TGTGCCAGCAGCCCAGGACAGGGAGGCTACGAGCAGTACTTC; CDR3aa: CASSPGQGGYEQYF
v_gene: TRBV27; abundance: .; d_gene: .; j_gene: TRBJ2-2; CDR3nt: TGTGCCAGCAGTTTCCAGCAAAGCGGGACCGGGGAGCTGTTTTTT; CDR3aa: CASSFQQSGTGELFF
v_gene: TRBV7-6; abundance: few; d_gene: .; j_gene: TRBJ1-6; CDR3nt: TGTGCCAGCAGCGCAGGTCCCGGACAGAATAATTCACCCCTCCACTTT; CDR3aa: CASSAGPGQNNSPLHF
v_gene: TRBV9; abundance: .; d_gene: .; j_gene: TRBJ2-1; CDR3nt: TGTGCCAGCAGCGTAGAAGACAGCTCCTACAATGAGCAGTTCTTC; CDR3aa: CASSVEDSSYNEQFF
v_gene: TRBV5-1; abundance: .; d_gene: .; j_gene: TRBJ2-7; CDR3nt: TGCGCCAGCAGCTTAGGGTTGGGGGGTGGCTACGAGCAGTACTTC; CDR3aa: CASSLGLGGGYEQYF
v_gene: TRBV9; abundance: .; d_gene: TRBD1; j_gene: TRBJ1-1; CDR3nt: TGTGCCAGCAGCAACGTCCCGGGACAGGGGGCCCGGCGGGAGAACACTGAAGCTTTCTTT; CDR3aa: CASSNVPGQGARRENTEAFF
v_gene: TRBV29-1; abundance: .; d_gene: TRBD2; j_gene: TRBJ2-3; CDR3nt: TGCAGCGTTGTGTCTAGCGGACGCACAGATACGCAGTATTTT; CDR3aa: CSVVSSGRTDTQYF
v_gene: TRBV11-2; abundance: .; d_gene: TRBD2; j_gene: TRBJ2-7; CDR3nt: TGTGCCAGCAGCTTAAGGCCTAGCGGGGACCAGTACTTC; CDR3aa: CASSLRPSGDQYF
v_gene: TRBV6-5; abundance: .; d_gene: .; j_gene: TRBJ1-1; CDR3nt: TGTGCCAGCAGTTATGCGGACAGTAGCACTGAAGCTTTCTTT; CDR3aa: CASSYADSSTEAFF
v_gene: TRBV28; abundance: .; d_gene: .; j_gene: TRBJ1-3; CDR3nt: TGTGCCAGCAGTCCCCAACTTCTGGGAAACACCATATATTTT; CDR3aa: CASSPQLLGNTIYF
v_gene: TRBV27; abundance: .; d_gene: .; j_gene: TRBJ2-7; CDR3nt: TGTGCCAGCAGTTTACGGGGGACTCCTTCGTCAAGCTACGAGCAGTACTTC; CDR3aa: CASSLRGTPSSSYEQYF
v_gene: TRBV6-2/TRBV6-3; abundance: once; d_gene: TRBD1; j_gene: TRBJ2-3; CDR3nt: TGTGCCAGCAGTTACCATTTTTTCGGACAGGGCCCCACAGATACGCAGTATTTT; CDR3aa: CASSYHFFGQGPTDTQYF
v_gene: TRBV7-2; abundance: .; d_gene: TRBD2; j_gene: TRBJ2-1; CDR3nt: TGTGCCAGCAGCTTACCTGGGGGCGGGGGGAAGCAGTTCTTC; CDR3aa: CASSLPGGGGKQFF
v_gene: TRBV4-1; abundance: .; d_gene: .; j_gene: TRBJ2-7; CDR3nt: TGCGCCAGCAGCCACTATCAGGGGCCCCCCTACGAGCAGTACTTC; CDR3aa: CASSHYQGPPYEQYF
v_gene: TRBV28; abundance: .; d_gene: TRBD1; j_gene: TRBJ2-7; CDR3nt: TGTGCCAGCAGGGACAGGGAAGAGCAGTACTTC; CDR3aa: CASRDREEQYF
v_gene: TRBV27; abundance: .; d_gene: .; j_gene: TRBJ2-7; CDR3nt: TGTGCCAGCAGTTTAGACAGGTGGGACGAGCAGTACTTC; CDR3aa: CASSLDRWDEQYF
v_gene: TRBV5-5; abundance: few; d_gene: .; j_gene: TRBJ2-4; CDR3nt: TGTGCCAGCAGCTGGGGCGGAGACGTAGCCAAAAACATTCAGTACTTC; CDR3aa: CASSWGGDVAKNIQYF
v_gene: TRBV4-3; abundance: once; d_gene: .; j_gene: TRBJ2-7; CDR3nt: TGCGCCAGCAGCCAAGCCGTTAGGGGATTCAGGAGCTCCTACGAGCAGTACTTC; CDR3aa: CASSQAVRGFRSSYEQYF
v_gene: TRBV9; abundance: .; d_gene: .; j_gene: TRBJ2-7; CDR3nt: TGTGCCAGCAGCGAGGACACGAGGAACGAGCAGTACTTC; CDR3aa: CASSEDTRNEQYF
v_gene: TRBV7-2; abundance: .; d_gene: .; j_gene: TRBJ2-5; CDR3nt: TGTGCCAGCAGCAGCGTGGGGGCGGGGGAAGAGACCCAGTACTTC; CDR3aa: CASSSVGAGEETQYF
v_gene: TRBV19; abundance: .; d_gene: TRBD1; j_gene: TRBJ2-4; CDR3nt: TGTGCCAGTACCACGGGACAGGGGCCTCTCAGGGCCAAAAACATTCAGTACTTC; CDR3aa: CASTTGQGPLRAKNIQYF
v_gene: TRBV19; abundance: .; d_gene: TRBD1; j_gene: TRBJ2-7; CDR3nt: TGTGCCAGTAGTATTACAGGGGGCGACTACGAGCAGTACTTC; CDR3aa: CASSITGGDYEQYF
v_gene: TRBV5-1; abundance: .; d_gene: .; j_gene: TRBJ1-1; CDR3nt: TGCGCCAGCAGCTCGGGACTGACGAACACTGAAGCTTTCTTT; CDR3aa: CASSSGLTNTEAFF
v_gene: TRBV6-6; abundance: once; d_gene: TRBD1; j_gene: TRBJ2-2; CDR3nt: TGTGCCAGCAACCGGGACAGGGGTACCGGGGAGCTGTTTTTT; CDR3aa: CASNRDRGTGELFF
v_gene: TRBV7-3; abundance: .; d_gene: TRBD1; j_gene: TRBJ2-3; CDR3nt: TGTGCCAGCAGCTCCGACAGGGTCACAGATACGCAGTATTTT; CDR3aa: CASSSDRVTDTQYF
v_gene: TRBV6-5; abundance: .; d_gene: TRBD2; j_gene: TRBJ2-1; CDR3nt: TGTGCCAGCGTCAGAAGCGGGAGCTCCTACAATGAGCAGTTCTTC; CDR3aa: CASVRSGSSYNEQFF
v_gene: TRBV28; abundance: .; d_gene: TRBD2; j_gene: TRBJ2-7; CDR3nt: TGTGCCAGCAGTTCCCGCATAGCGGGAGGCATCTACGAGCAGTACTTC; CDR3aa: CASSSRIAGGIYEQYF
v_gene: TRBV7-2; abundance: .; d_gene: .; j_gene: TRBJ1-1; CDR3nt: TGTGCCAGCAGCTTAGACACCTTCTCCGCGAACACTGAAGCTTTCTTT; CDR3aa: CASSLDTFSANTEAFF
v_gene: TRBV7-3; abundance: .; d_gene: .; j_gene: TRBJ2-3; CDR3nt: TGTGCCAGCAGCTTAACCCCCGGGCGGCGGGGCACAGATACGCAGTATTTT; CDR3aa: CASSLTPGRRGTDTQYF
v_gene: TRBV10-3; abundance: .; d_gene: .; j_gene: TRBJ1-1; CDR3nt: TGTGCCATCAGTGAGTCGAATGAGTTTGAAGCTTTCTTT; CDR3aa: CAISESNEFEAFF
v_gene: TRBV5-6; abundance: once; d_gene: .; j_gene: TRBJ1-1; CDR3nt: TGTGCCAGCAGCGGTATGGGCAGGCAAGGTAACACTGAAGCTTTCTTT; CDR3aa: CASSGMGRQGNTEAFF
v_gene: TRBV7-9; abundance: once; d_gene: TRBD1; j_gene: TRBJ2-7; CDR3nt: TGTGCCAGCACCTTGGGACAGGGCTACGAGCAGTACTTC; CDR3aa: CASTLGQGYEQYF
v_gene: TRBV5-4; abundance: .; d_gene: TRBD2; j_gene: TRBJ2-1; CDR3nt: TGTGCCAGCAGCTTAGGCGGGAGGGGAGGCTACAATGAGCAGTTCTTC; CDR3aa: CASSLGGRGGYNEQFF
v_gene: TRBV6-5; abundance: .; d_gene: .; j_gene: TRBJ1-6; CDR3nt: TGTGCCAGCAGTTACTCAGAGGGGGATAATTCACCCCTCCACTTT; CDR3aa: CASSYSEGDNSPLHF
v_gene: TRBV10-1; abundance: few; d_gene: TRBD1; j_gene: TRBJ1-2; CDR3nt: TGCGCCAGCAGATGGGACAGCTATGGCTACACCTTC; CDR3aa: CASRWDSYGYTF
v_gene: TRBV3-1/TRBV3-2; abundance: .; d_gene: .; j_gene: TRBJ1-1; CDR3nt: TGTGCCAGCAGCCGGGGACTGCTGAACACTGAAGCTTTCTTT; CDR3aa: CASSRGLLNTEAFF
v_gene: TRBV11-2; abundance: .; d_gene: .; j_gene: TRBJ2-2; CDR3nt: TGTGCCAGCAGCTTTCCAGGGGAGCTGTTTTTT; CDR3aa: CASSFPGELFF